This is a list of T cell receptor beta chains from one sample in a study of blood T cells in healthy people across ages. TCRdb analysed the 5' RACE reads with MiXCR anew, one entry per CDR3 protein. Of 1.5 million to 2 million distinct CDR3 sequences listed, about 39% were seen once; the top ten hold more than 20%. The sample consisted of blood. Source of these receptors: a human donor in good health. Each CDR3 is given with its conserved first and last residue. D genes are given only for firm matches. Size is stated for part of the rows, as once, few or many counts, or as a class when the clone is expanded.

>TRBV7-2|NA|NA|TRBJ1-1
TGTGCCAGCAGCTTTAAGTGGGCGGGGATAACTGAAGCTTTCTTT
CASSFKWAGITEAFF
>TRBV5-1|few|TRBD1|TRBJ1-4
TGCGCCAGCAGCGTAGCATCTTGGACAGGCCGAAATGAAAAACTGTTTTTT
CASSVASWTGRNEKLFF
>TRBV5-1|NA|NA|TRBJ1-2
TGCGCCAGCAGCTTGGGACGGCGACTCGTAAAGGGCTATGGCTACACCTTC
CASSLGRRLVKGYGYTF
>TRBV12-3/TRBV12-4|many|NA|TRBJ1-5
TGTGCCAGCAGTTTCGATAGCAATCAGCCCCAGCATTTT
CASSFDSNQPQHF
>TRBV15|NA|NA|TRBJ2-2
TGTGCCACCAGCAGAGAGGAGGGAAGGGGTAACACCGGGGAGCTGTTTTTT
CATSREEGRGNTGELFF
>TRBV28|NA|TRBD2|TRBJ2-2
TGTGCCCACAAGAGGGCGGGAGTGGCCGGGGAGCTGTTTTTT
CAHKRAGVAGELFF
>TRBV7-3|few|TRBD1|TRBJ1-1
TGTGCCAGCAGCTCAGTCCCGGGACAGGGTTTGGCTTTCTTT
CASSSVPGQGLAFF
>TRBV2|NA|TRBD1|TRBJ1-1
TGTGCCAGCAGGGGACAGGTAGGGACTGAAGCTTTCTTT
CASRGQVGTEAFF
>TRBV4-3|NA|TRBD1|TRBJ2-6
TGCGCCAGCAGCCAAGAACAGGGGCAGTCTGGGGCCAACGTCCTGACTTTC
CASSQEQGQSGANVLTF
>TRBV2|few|TRBD2|TRBJ2-1
TGTGCCAGCAGTGAAGCGGGGGGCGGGGGGGTTCGAGACAATGAGCAGTTCTTC
CASSEAGGGGVRDNEQFF
>TRBV5-1|NA|TRBD2|TRBJ2-7
TGCGCCAGCGACATGGGGTCAGCGGGGCCCCACGAGCAGTACTTC
CASDMGSAGPHEQYF
>TRBV12-3/TRBV12-4|NA|NA|TRBJ2-3
TGTGCCAGCAGTTACGAGGGGGGAACAGATACGCAGTATTTT
CASSYEGGTDTQYF
>TRBV15|NA|NA|TRBJ2-5
TGTGCCACCAGCACCTGGACAGAACAAGAGACCCAGTACTTC
CATSTWTEQETQYF
>TRBV4-3|few|TRBD1|TRBJ2-7
TGCGCCAGCAGCCAGGGGACAGGGGAAGCCTACGAGCAGTACTTC
CASSQGTGEAYEQYF
>TRBV7-6|NA|NA|TRBJ1-6
TGTGCCAGCAGCTCTTTCATATCACCCCTCCACTTT
CASSSFISPLHF
>TRBV7-2|few|TRBD1|TRBJ1-2
TGTGCCAGCAGCTCCAGGGGGCGTCATGGCTACACCTTC
CASSSRGRHGYTF
>TRBV7-9|few|NA|TRBJ1-1
TGTGCCAGCAGCTTAGAACATCGGAGCCGGGGTATGAACACTGAAGCTTTCTTT
CASSLEHRSRGMNTEAFF
>TRBV20-1|NA|TRBD2|TRBJ2-3
TGCAGTGCTAGAGACAGCGGGGCAAGCACAGATACGCAGTATTTT
CSARDSGASTDTQYF
>TRBV6-6|NA|TRBD2|TRBJ2-5
TGTGCCAGCAGTTACCCAGAGCGGGGGGGCCTGGAGACCCAGTACTTC
CASSYPERGGLETQYF
>TRBV7-9|NA|NA|TRBJ1-2
TGTGCCAGCGGGAGGGAAGTTGATGGCTACACCTTC
CASGREVDGYTF
>TRBV15|few|NA|TRBJ2-1
TGTGCCACCAGCAGAGACCAGGGGAGTGACGATGAGCAGTTCTTC
CATSRDQGSDDEQFF
>TRBV10-3|NA|TRBD1|TRBJ1-2
TGTGCCATCGGAGGGGACAGGGGGCATGACTACACCTTC
CAIGGDRGHDYTF
>TRBV7-2|NA|NA|TRBJ1-1
TGTGCCAGCAGCTTAGGACAGTCGTTTATTGGCACTGAAGCTTTCTTT
CASSLGQSFIGTEAFF
>TRBV5-4|NA|NA|TRBJ2-1
TGCGCCACCGAGAGGGGTTCCAACAATGAGCAGTTCTTC
CATERGSNNEQFF
>TRBV3-1|NA|NA|TRBJ2-3
TGTGCCAGCAGCCAAGAAATCTTTACAGGCGAGAGGAATACGCAGTATTTT
CASSQEIFTGERNTQYF
>TRBV7-6|NA|NA|TRBJ2-3
TGTGCCAGCAGCTTCGATAGTTCGGCGCGCCCTCGCACAGATACGCAGTATTTT
CASSFDSSARPRTDTQYF
>TRBV12-3/TRBV12-4|NA|NA|TRBJ2-1
TGTGCCAGCAATAGGGAAGCCAATGAGCAGTTCTTC
CASNREANEQFF
>TRBV20-1|once|NA|TRBJ2-5
TGCAGTGCTAGAGTTGCGAGGGAGACCCAGTACTTC
CSARVARETQYF
>TRBV27|NA|NA|TRBJ2-1
TGTGCCAGCAGTTTATCGGAAGACGGATACAATGAGCAGTTCTTC
CASSLSEDGYNEQFF
>TRBV7-8|once|TRBD1|TRBJ2-7
TGTGCCAGCAGCCTCTCCGGGACAGGTTTGACCTCCTACGAGCAGTACTTC
CASSLSGTGLTSYEQYF
>TRBV4-3|few|NA|TRBJ1-1
TGCGCCAGCAGTCTAAGGCCGGGGGCGGATTCGGACACTGAAGCTTTCTTT
CASSLRPGADSDTEAFF
>TRBV5-1|NA|NA|TRBJ2-7
TGCGCCAGCGGCTTGGGACAATTATACGAGCAGTACTTC
CASGLGQLYEQYF
>TRBV4-2|NA|NA|TRBJ2-3
TGTGCCAGCAGCCAAGTGTATGGAGGCGTCCTCACAGATACGCAGTATTTT
CASSQVYGGVLTDTQYF